This entry lists 4 T cell receptor beta chains sequenced from one sample in a study of graft-versus-host responses after intestinal transplantation. Generated by immunoSEQ multiplex PCR, the TCRdb table keeps only in-frame clones and is missing some. The sample has 45,000 to 50,000 clones, roughly 93% seen once. The sequencing here drew on PBMCs, taken around 790 days after a first intestinal transplant, on the day of a second. The receptors originated from a human patient who received an intestinal transplant, so some T cells may come from the graft donor.

The chain carries TRBV19 and TRBJ2-1; D is tentatively TRBD1 or TRBD2 (6 bases each). Germline loops: CDR1 LNHDA, CDR2 SQIVND (reference sequence). The CDR3 loop spans 12 amino acids. With 3 bases removed from V and 15 bases from J, the gap between germline ends came to 15 bases. Written as DNA, the CDR3 is TGTGCCAGTAGTATGCAAGGGGGGTCTCGGTTCTTC. This codes for CASSMQGGSRFF.

The sample holds one count of this clone. This rearrangement joins TRBV30 to TRBJ1-1, with D possibly being TRBD1 (5 bases). Germline CDR1 and CDR2: GTSNPN and SVGIG (reference sequence). The CDR3 is 14 amino acids. Trimming left V 0 bases short and J 11 bases short, with 19 bases between. In DNA form, the CDR3 reads TGTGCCTGGAGTGTAGGGGCAGGGCCTGGGTGGGCTTTCTTT. Translation gives CAWSVGAGPGWAFF.

V gene TRBV11-2 combines with J gene TRBJ2-7; 8 bases line up with TRBD1. Germline trimming cut 1 base from V and 5 bases from J; bases unmatched to any gene: 7. The CDR3 loop spans 15 amino acids. CDR1 is SGHAT and CDR2 is FQNNGV in the germline V gene. This CDR3 reads CASSLGGQARDEQYF. The CDR3 DNA is TGTGCCAGCAGCTTAGGGGGACAGGCTAGGGACGAGCAGTACTTC.

The rearrangement joins TRBV11-2 to TRBJ2-7; 9 bases match TRBD1. Germline CDR1 reads SGHAT; CDR2 reads FQNNGV. V dropped 5 bases and J dropped 4; count of bases not matched to a gene: 9. The CDR3 is made up of 15 amino acids. CDR3 DNA sequence: TGTGCCAGCAGCCTACTGGACAGGGGATTTTACGAGCAGTACTTC. Translation gives CASSLLDRGFYEQYF.